A single sample is the source of the 10 T cell receptor beta chains below, sequenced in a study of blood T cells in healthy people across ages. A second PCR, run for 7 to 11 cycles, used a sample-barcoded 5' primer plus a J-beta primer mix. TCRdb re-analysed the 5' RACE reads in MiXCR, keeping a single row per CDR3 protein. The data hold about 700,000 distinct CDR3 sequences, with 32% observed a single time. The sample comprised blood. Receptors were obtained from an elderly woman in good health.

The genes are TRBV6-1 and TRBJ2-2; D is uncertain. CDR3 length: 14 residues. Germline CDR1 is MNHNS and CDR2 is SASEGT. V was shortened by 4 bases and J by 5 bases, with 11 bases between the two germline ends. The CDR3 sequence is CASSVPTVTGELFF. The DNA for the CDR3 is TGTGCCAGCAGTGTCCCGACCGTTACCGGGGAGCTGTTTTTT.

The gene calls are TRBV12-3 or TRBV12-4 and TRBJ1-1; D gene uncertain. V gave up 6 bases and J gave up 11 bases, with 13 bases separating them. The CDR3 has 11 amino acids. CDR3 in DNA: TGTGCCAGCAGCCGGAGAGGGAGCGCTTTCTTT. This gives the protein CASSRRGSAFF.

The chain has TRBV19 and TRBJ2-5; the D gene could be TRBD1 or TRBD2 (5 bases each). This CDR3 is built from 14 residues. V gave up 3 bases and J gave up 5 bases, with 13 bases separating them. Per germline, CDR1 LNHDA and CDR2 SQIVND (reference sequence). CDR3 sequence reads: CASSMRGDGETQYF. CDR3 nucleotides: TGTGCCAGTAGTATGAGAGGGGACGGGGAGACCCAGTACTTC.

About this clonotype itself: This could be a read error, since a much larger clone is one nucleotide away. The genes are TRBV20-1 and TRBJ2-5, with TRBD1 matching 9 bases. With 8 bases clipped from V and 11 bases from J, the junction kept 15 bases outside the gene matches. The CDR3 is made up of 13 amino acids. CDR1 is DFQATT and CDR2 is SNEGSKA in the germline V gene (reference sequence). CDR3 residues: CSYPGTGINEQYF. The CDR3 region has the DNA TGCAGTTACCCCGGGACAGGGATCAATGAGCAGTACTTC.

In regard to this clonotype: A read error may be the cause here, since a much bigger clone is one base away. This chain joins TRBV4-1 and TRBJ2-2; D gene uncertain. This CDR3 is 15 amino acids long. CDR1 and CDR2 (germline): MGHRA, YSYEKL. The CDR3 loop reads CASGQEQLKGGELFF. In DNA form, the CDR3 reads TGCGCCAGCGGCCAAGAACAATTGAAGGGCGGGGAGCTGTTTTTT.

This clonotype was counted at least ten times. This rearrangement joins TRBV6-6 to TRBJ2-5, with 8 bases aligning to TRBD2. CDR1 and CDR2 from the germline V gene are MNHNY and SVGAGI (reference sequence). J was trimmed by 5 bases and V by 4 bases; bases with no gene match: 9. CDR3 length equals 15 residues. CDR3 in DNA: TGTGCCAGCAGTTCCCCATATAGCGGGGTTGAGACCCAGTACTTC. Amino acid sequence: CASSSPYSGVETQYF.

This clonotype was seen many times. The CDR3 DNA sequence: TGCAGTGCCCCTTCTGCCGTGAACACTGAAGCTTTCTTT. Protein: CSAPSAVNTEAFF. The rearrangement links TRBV20-1 to TRBJ1-1; no definite D call. Germline V gene sequence: CDR1 DFQATT, CDR2 SNEGSKA (reference sequence). The CDR3 covers 13 residues. V was trimmed by 6 bases and J by 0 bases, leaving 11 bases between them.

The sample holds one count of this clonotype. The rearrangement links TRBV13 to TRBJ1-2; 9 bases are a match to TRBD1. The V segment lost 8 bases and the J segment 0 bases; nucleotides outside the gene matches: 10. The germline CDR1 and CDR2 sequences are PRHDT and FYEKMQ (reference sequence). There are 16 residues in the CDR3. The CDR3 sequence: CASATGTGPTNYGYTF. CDR3 DNA: TGTGCCAGCGCAACCGGGACAGGGCCAACTAACTATGGCTACACCTTC.

This clonotype was detected ten times or more. This chain uses TRBV3-1 with TRBJ2-7; no definite D call. The V and J ends lost 4 bases and 3 bases respectively, with 13 bases between them. In germline, CDR1 is LGHDT, CDR2 YNNKEL (reference sequence). CDR3 length equals 14 residues. As DNA, the CDR3 is TGTGCCAGCAGCCCTTCACCGTTCGGCTACGAGCAGTACTTC. It encodes CASSPSPFGYEQYF.

This clonotype was counted a few times. The chain links TRBV6-1 to TRBJ1-6; possibly TRBD1 for D (5 bases). This CDR3 has 13 residues. CDR1 and CDR2 (germline): MNHNS, SASEGT. Trimming took 0 bases from V and 9 from J, leaving 6 bases between them. The CDR3 DNA is TGTGCCAGCAGTGAAGCCGGGGGTTCACCCCTCCACTTT. Encoded protein: CASSEAGGSPLHF.